A single T cell receptor (beta chain) is shown here with its context. Followed longitudinally, the Seattle patients had been enrolled during active infection. The data were taken from a study of blood T cell repertoires in COVID-19. The V end lost 1 base, the J end lost 8 bases, and 11 bases lay between the germline ends. Germline CDR1 reads LGHNA; CDR2 reads YNFKEQ. CDR3 length equals 13 residues. TCRdb keeps only in-frame clones here, not all; method: immunoSEQ multiplex PCR. The table shows over 150,000 clones, with around 80% occurring only once. The J gene is TRBJ1-2, the V gene TRBV4-2, with D unresolved. The receptor's source is a woman aged 40 to 55 with COVID-19, enrolled during active disease. Sequencing was carried out using peripheral blood. Here the CDR3 reads CASSQVDGGGYTF. The CDR3 DNA sequence: TGTGCCAGCAGCCAAGTTGACGGCGGGGGCTACACCTTC.